A single sample is the source of the 32 T cell receptor beta chains below, sequenced in a study of response to subunit inactivated influenza vaccine. TCRdb re-called the RT-PCR reads with MiXCR, one entry per CDR3 protein. The data show over 750,000 distinct CDR3 sequences, over 20% seen once. Sequencing used PBMCs from blood, obtained 5 days after vaccination. These receptors were taken from a man aged 45 to 65 who received an inactivated influenza vaccine.

This clonotype was seen at least ten times. A read error may produce the germline difference seen at one junction end. V and J are TRBV5-1 and TRBJ2-7; D is undetermined. This CDR3 is built from 15 residues. Germline loops: CDR1 SGHRS, CDR2 YFSETQ. This CDR3 reads CASSLEAGSSYEQYF. The DNA of the CDR3 is TGTGCCAGCAGTTTAGAAGCAGGAAGCTCCTACGAGCAGTACTTC.

This clonotype was found a few times. The chain has TRBV9 and TRBJ2-3; D might be TRBD2 (5 bases). The ends were cut back, 0 bases at V and 0 bases at J, with 14 bases in the middle. This CDR3 spans 17 amino acids. Germline lookup yields CDR1 SGDLS and CDR2 YYNGEE. The chain's CDR3 is CASSVAPRVESTDTQYF. The CDR3 coding sequence is TGTGCCAGCAGCGTAGCCCCGAGGGTGGAAAGCACAGATACGCAGTATTTT.

This clonotype was observed a handful of times. The chain employs TRBV5-6 and TRBJ2-3, with 10 positions matching TRBD2. From germline, CDR1 is SGHDT and CDR2 YYEEEE. The V segment lost 1 base and the J segment 2 bases; nucleotides outside the gene matches: 10. The CDR3 has 18 amino acids. The CDR3 coding sequence is TGTGCCAGCAGCTTGTTCGGGAAAACTAGCGGGGTCACAGATACGCAGTATTTT. Translation gives CASSLFGKTSGVTDTQYF.

The gene calls are TRBV5-1 and TRBJ2-7; 11 nucleotides align to TRBD2. J lost 3 bases, V lost 3 bases, and 2 bases had no gene match. Germline V gene sequence: CDR1 SGHRS, CDR2 YFSETQ. The CDR3 has 14 residues. In DNA, the CDR3 is TGCGCCAGCAGCTACACTAGCGGGGGCTACGAGCAGTACTTC. Translation gives CASSYTSGGYEQYF.

The genes are TRBV19 and TRBJ1-5; 7 positions agree with TRBD1. Germline assignment: CDR1 LNHDA and CDR2 SQIVND (reference sequence). The J segment lost 4 bases and the V segment lost 3 bases, leaving 6 bases of the junction unmatched. This CDR3 has 15 amino acids. CDR3 coding DNA: TGTGCCAGTAGTATTAGGACAGGCTCGAATCAGCCCCAGCATTTT. Encoded protein: CASSIRTGSNQPQHF. Drawing the rest from reference TRBV19 and TRBJ1-5, the complete variable domain is DGGITQSPKYLFRKEGQNVTLSCEQNLNHDAMYWYRQDPGQGLRLIYYSQIVNDFQKGDIAEGYSVSREKKESFPLTVTSAQKNPTAFYLCASSIRTGSNQPQHFGDGTRLSIL.

This clonotype showed up just a few times. The chain employs TRBV5-1 and TRBJ2-7, with D possibly TRBD1 on 6 matching bases. Germline assignment: CDR1 SGHRS and CDR2 YFSETQ. CDR3 length equals 13 residues. V shed 6 bases and J shed 2 bases, with 12 bases lying between them. CDR3 loop: CASKSRGTYEQYF. As DNA, the CDR3 is TGCGCCAGCAAATCGAGGGGGACCTACGAGCAGTACTTC.

This clonotype was detected a few times. This sequence joins TRBV7-2 and TRBJ2-1, with D perhaps matching TRBD2 (6 bases). The CDR3 contains 17 residues. The germline CDR1 and CDR2 sequences are SGHTA and FQGNSA. Trimming left V 5 bases short and J 0 bases short, with 17 bases between. The CDR3 loop is CASSDLRGGISYNEQFF. The CDR3 nucleotides are TGTGCCAGCAGCGATCTAAGGGGCGGGATCTCCTACAATGAGCAGTTCTTC. The full variable domain, completed using reference TRBV7-2 and TRBJ2-1, is GAGVSQSPSNKVTEKGKDVELRCDPISGHTALYWYRQSLGQGLEFLIYFQGNSAPDKSGLPSDRFSAERTGGSVSTLTIQRTQQEDSAVYLCASSDLRGGISYNEQFFGPGTRLTVL.

The chain has TRBV6-1 and TRBJ1-1; D is ambiguous. The length of the CDR3 is 15 residues. Between the trimmed V and J ends, which lost 6 bases and 1 base, there was a span of 15 bases. Germline CDR1 is MNHNS and CDR2 is SASEGT. The CDR3 DNA reads TGTGCCAGCAGCCGCCCCGGCCACTCGAACACTGAAGCTTTCTTT. Encoded protein: CASSRPGHSNTEAFF.

CDR3 bases: TGTGCCAGCAGCTCGAAGCTAGCGGGAGATTGGGATACGCAGTATTTT. Protein product: CASSSKLAGDWDTQYF. The J gene is TRBJ2-3, the V gene TRBV7-6; 10 bases fit TRBD2. Germline V lookup: CDR1 SGHVS, CDR2 FNYEAQ. The CDR3 loop spans 16 amino acids. The V segment lost 4 bases and the J segment 6 bases; nucleotides outside the gene matches: 10.

The J gene is TRBJ2-7, the V gene TRBV28; D perhaps matches TRBD1 (6 bases). From germline, CDR1 is MDHEN and CDR2 SYDVKM. This CDR3 contains 12 residues. V was trimmed by 10 bases and J by 3 bases, leaving 13 bases between them. The CDR3 DNA reads as TGTGCCACAGAGACAGGTCTCTACGAGCAGTACTTC. Amino acids: CATETGLYEQYF.

J is TRBJ1-1 and V is TRBV3-1; D is uncertain. Deletions cut 3 bases from V and 6 bases from J, with 8 bases between. Germline V lookup: CDR1 LGHDT, CDR2 YNNKEL (reference sequence). The CDR3 loop spans 12 amino acids. The CDR3: CASSHGESEAFF. The CDR3 coding sequence is TGTGCCAGCAGCCATGGAGAGTCTGAAGCTTTCTTT.

The chain joins TRBV7-2 to TRBJ2-1; no definite D call. The CDR3 contains 11 residues. V shed 5 bases and J shed 8 bases, with 7 bases lying between them. Germline lookup yields CDR1 SGHTA and CDR2 FQGNSA. Here the CDR3 reads CASSPYYEQFF. The CDR3 nucleotides read TGTGCCAGCAGCCCATACTATGAGCAGTTCTTC.

The chain combines TRBV12-3 or TRBV12-4 with TRBJ2-7; D might be TRBD2 (5 bases). The CDR3 sequence is 13 residues long. V was trimmed by 8 bases and J by 4 bases, leaving 15 bases between them. The CDR3: CASRLGGRYEQYF. DNA of the CDR3: TGTGCCAGCCGTCTAGGAGGACGGTACGAGCAGTACTTC.

This clonotype was found many times. V gene TRBV20-1 combines with J gene TRBJ2-7, with D maybe TRBD1 (6 bases). The CDR3 runs to 14 residues. Germline loops: CDR1 DFQATT, CDR2 SNEGSKA (reference sequence). Trimming pared 1 base from V and 0 bases from J, leaving 10 bases between. CDR3 in DNA: TGCAGTGCTAGAGGGACAGTATTCTCCTACGAGCAGTACTTC. Translated, it gives CSARGTVFSYEQYF.

This clonotype has just a few counts. The chain links TRBV6-6 to TRBJ2-7; 9 bases align to TRBD1. The junction had 2 bases not matched to a gene; V was cut back by 5 bases and J by 6 bases. The CDR3 contains 12 residues. Germline CDR1 reads MNHNY; CDR2 reads SVGAGI (reference sequence). The chain's CDR3 is CASSDRGVEQYF. In DNA form, the CDR3 reads TGTGCCAGCAGTGACAGGGGGGTCGAGCAGTACTTC.

This clonotype has only a few counts. The V call is TRBV20-1, the J call TRBJ1-6; no definite D call. Trimming stripped 3 bases from V and 7 bases from J, with 10 bases between. There are 13 residues in the CDR3. Germline lookup yields CDR1 DFQATT and CDR2 SNEGSKA (reference sequence). The CDR3 DNA reads TGCAGTGCTAGTTATGAGATCAATTCACCCCTCCACTTT. Residues: CSASYEINSPLHF.

V and J are TRBV27 and TRBJ2-7; D is perhaps TRBD1 (5 bases). Trimming shortened V by 1 base and J by 5 bases, and 12 bases separated the two germline ends. The length of the CDR3 is 14 residues. Germline V CDR1 and CDR2: MNHEY, SMNVEV (reference sequence). The CDR3: CASSLWAEGDEQYF. The CDR3 DNA sequence: TGTGCCAGCAGTTTATGGGCAGAAGGGGACGAGCAGTACTTC.

This chain joins TRBV12-3 or TRBV12-4 and TRBJ1-2; D is perhaps TRBD1 (5 bases). The V and J ends lost 5 bases and 4 bases respectively, with 17 bases between them. This CDR3 has 15 amino acids. As DNA, the CDR3 is TGTGCCAGCAGTGACCCAGGGCAGGGTGTCTATGGCTACACCTTC. The encoded protein is CASSDPGQGVYGYTF.

The chain is built from TRBV7-2 and TRBJ2-3, with D perhaps TRBD1 (5 bases). The V end lost 2 bases, the J end lost 3 bases, and 9 bases lay between the germline ends. Germline V gives CDR1 SGHTA, CDR2 FQGNSA. The CDR3 covers 14 residues. CDR3 sequence reads: CASSLQRGTDTQYF. CDR3 nucleotides: TGTGCCAGCAGCTTACAAAGGGGTACAGATACGCAGTATTTT.

This clonotype was picked up a small number of times. The chain is built from TRBV6-5 and TRBJ2-7; 8 nucleotides align to TRBD2. Germline V gives CDR1 MNHEY, CDR2 SVGAGI. The CDR3 loop spans 16 amino acids. V shed 0 bases and J 3 bases; nucleotides not matched to a gene: 7. The CDR3 DNA reads as TGTGCCAGCAGTTACTCGCCGACCGGGACTAGCTACGAGCAGTACTTC. The encoded protein is CASSYSPTGTSYEQYF.

This clonotype showed up just a few times. As DNA, the CDR3 is TGTGCCAGCAGCGCGGGACAAAGACTGTTTTTT. Its protein is CASSAGQRLFF. The J gene is TRBJ1-4, the V gene TRBV9; maybe TRBD1 (6 bases). V was cut by 3 bases and J by 13 bases, with 10 bases left in between. CDR3 size: 11 residues. Germline values: CDR1 SGDLS, CDR2 YYNGEE.

The V and J genes are TRBV6-2 or TRBV6-3 and TRBJ2-7; D uncertain. This CDR3 is 13 amino acids long. The germline gives CDR1 MNHEY, CDR2 SVGEGT. The germline V and J ends were trimmed by 3 bases and 3 bases, with 9 bases remaining between them. This CDR3 reads CASSYGAVYEQYF. The DNA for the CDR3 is TGTGCCAGCAGTTATGGAGCAGTCTACGAGCAGTACTTC.

This clonotype was seen many times. The chain employs TRBV12-3 or TRBV12-4 and TRBJ1-2; no clear D. V was cut by 4 bases and J by 8 bases, with 5 bases left in between. The CDR3 loop spans 10 amino acids. CDR3 DNA: TGTGCCAGCAGTTCTAAAGGCTACACCTTC. Encoded protein: CASSSKGYTF.

The sample holds a few counts of this clonotype. The CDR3, as DNA: TGCGCCAGCAGCCAAGAATGGACTAGCGGGACACGGTACGAGCAGTACTTC. Protein: CASSQEWTSGTRYEQYF. The chain uses TRBV4-3 and TRBJ2-7; 12 bases are shared with TRBD2. Germline lookup yields CDR1 LGHNA and CDR2 YSLEER. V lost 0 bases to trimming and J lost 4 bases; unmatched junction nucleotides: 7. The CDR3 spans 17 residues.

The chain uses TRBV27 and TRBJ1-2; 9 bases match TRBD1. CDR3 length equals 16 residues. J was trimmed by 4 bases and V by 6 bases; bases with no gene match: 12. Germline assignment: CDR1 MNHEY and CDR2 SMNVEV (reference sequence). CDR3 DNA sequence: TGTGCCAGCAGACACCCTAAAGGGACAGGGACCTATGGCTACACCTTC. This gives the protein CASRHPKGTGTYGYTF.

V is TRBV28 and J is TRBJ2-7; D unclear. The V end lost 8 bases, the J end lost 4 bases, and 12 bases lay between the germline ends. CDR1 and CDR2 (germline): MDHEN, SYDVKM. This CDR3 is built from 12 residues. The CDR3 loop is CASYEFRYEQYF. CDR3 nucleotide sequence: TGTGCCAGCTACGAATTTAGGTACGAGCAGTACTTC. Supplemented by reference TRBV28 and TRBJ2-7, the full variable domain reads DVKVTQSSRYLVKRTGEKVFLECVQDMDHENMFWYRQDPGLGLRLIYFSYDVKMKEKGDIPEGYSVSREKKERFSLILESASTNQTSMYLCASYEFRYEQYFGPGTRLTVT.

This clonotype has a count of ten or more. The chain uses TRBV3-1 and TRBJ2-5; no clear D. The germline CDR1 and CDR2 sequences are LGHDT and YNNKEL (reference sequence). V lost 3 bases, J lost 3 bases, and 5 bases lay in between. This CDR3 spans 12 amino acids. The chain's CDR3 is CASSQVKETQYF. The CDR3 bases are TGTGCCAGCAGCCAGGTTAAAGAGACCCAGTACTTC.

The chain links TRBV11-2 to TRBJ2-1, with TRBD2 identical over 9 bases. Per the germline V gene, CDR1 is SGHAT and CDR2 is FQNNGV. The V and J ends lost 1 base and 6 bases, in that order; junction bases with no gene match: 4. This CDR3 spans 15 amino acids. CDR3 residues: CASSLGGREVNEQFF. For the CDR3, the DNA is TGTGCCAGCAGCTTAGGCGGGAGGGAGGTCAATGAGCAGTTCTTC.

This chain connects TRBV6-1 to TRBJ1-1, with 7 bases identical to TRBD1. V was pared by 4 bases and J by 6 bases, with 8 bases of the junction left unmatched. Germline V gene lookup returns CDR1 MNHNS and CDR2 SASEGT. There are 14 residues in the CDR3. CDR3 sequence reads: CASSAPTGAAEAFF. CDR3 in DNA: TGTGCCAGCAGTGCGCCTACAGGGGCCGCTGAAGCTTTCTTT.

This clonotype was observed a handful of times. V gene TRBV6-2 or TRBV6-3 combines with J gene TRBJ2-1; perhaps D is TRBD1 or TRBD2 (5 bases each). Trimming removed 4 bases from V and 0 bases from J, with 13 bases in between. CDR3 length equals 16 residues. The V gene's germline CDR1 is MNHEY and CDR2 SVGEGT. CDR3 sequence: CASSFAGTSSYNEQFF. CDR3 bases: TGTGCCAGCAGTTTCGCCGGGACGAGCTCCTACAATGAGCAGTTCTTC.

This clonotype has only a few counts. This rearrangement joins TRBV29-1 to TRBJ2-7, with D perhaps matching TRBD1 (6 bases). Per the germline V gene, CDR1 is SQVTM and CDR2 is ANQGSEA. The CDR3 runs 13 residues. V dropped 4 bases and J dropped 5 bases, with 15 bases sitting between them. The CDR3 DNA reads TGCAGCGTTGGCCGGGACAACCCCAACGAGCAGTACTTC. It encodes CSVGRDNPNEQYF.

A few counts support this clonotype. The V call is TRBV5-1, the J call TRBJ1-4, with D possibly TRBD1 on 6 matching bases. The CDR3 runs 14 residues. From germline, CDR1 is SGHRS and CDR2 YFSETQ. V lost 5 bases, J lost 5 bases, and 13 bases lay in between. CDR3 DNA: TGCGCCAGCAGTTCCGACAGGCCGAATGAAAAACTGTTTTTT. As protein: CASSSDRPNEKLFF.